A single sample is the source of the 32 T cell receptor beta chains below, sequenced in a study of shared clonotypes between healthy human individuals. TCRdb's table, derived via immunoSEQ multiplex PCR, lists solely in-frame clones and lacks some. The repertoire holds approximately 1.5 million clones, approximately 98.5% seen once, with approximately 0.4% in the top ten. The sample was naive CD4+ T cells sorted from blood. Subset here: CD45RA+ positively selected. The receptor set was obtained from a man aged 25-45 years in good health.

V is TRBV6-5 and J is TRBJ1-3, with D maybe TRBD1 (5 bases). V was clipped by 5 bases and J by 0 bases, with 8 bases between them. The CDR3 contains 14 residues. Germline V gene sequence: CDR1 MNHEY, CDR2 SVGAGI. This chain's CDR3 is CASSPTVSGNTIYF. DNA of the CDR3: TGTGCCAGCAGTCCGACAGTCTCTGGAAACACCATATATTTT.

The genes are TRBV7-2 and TRBJ2-2; D is unclear. V was pared by 5 bases and J by 2 bases, with 12 bases between. Per the germline V gene, CDR1 is SGHTA and CDR2 is FQGNSA. There are 15 residues in the CDR3. The DNA for the CDR3 is TGTGCCAGCAGCCCAGCGACGGCCAACACCGGGGAGCTGTTTTTT. Translated, it gives CASSPATANTGELFF.

This sequence joins TRBV9 and TRBJ1-2; D is unresolved. The CDR3 length is 13 residues. V lost 0 bases and J 2 bases, leaving 5 bases between the germline ends. Germline CDR1 reads SGDLS; CDR2 reads YYNGEE. This CDR3 is CASSVGMNYGYTF. The CDR3 bases are TGTGCCAGCAGCGTAGGGATGAACTATGGCTACACCTTC.

The chain links TRBV5-5 to TRBJ2-7, with TRBD1 as a possible D gene (5 bases). The CDR3 is made up of 14 amino acids. Germline V gene sequence: CDR1 SGHKS, CDR2 YYEKEE (reference sequence). V gave up 4 bases and J gave up 4 bases, with 15 bases separating them. In nucleotides, the CDR3 is TGTGCCAGCAGCCGCGACAGTTTGCCATACGAGCAGTACTTC. This codes for CASSRDSLPYEQYF.

This clone was counted a few times. V usage is TRBV5-4 and J usage is TRBJ1-5, with D possibly being TRBD1 (5 bases). The CDR3 is made up of 14 amino acids. The germline V gene has CDR1 SGHNT and CDR2 YYREEE (reference sequence). V dropped 4 bases and J dropped 2 bases, with 10 bases sitting between them. CDR3 region: CASSVQGGNQPQHF. The CDR3 DNA sequence: TGTGCCAGCAGCGTCCAAGGGGGCAATCAGCCCCAGCATTTT.

Remarks on this clone: Distinct nucleotide sequences in the sample also encode this CDR3. J is TRBJ1-1 and V is TRBV7-9; D ambiguous. CDR1 and CDR2 (germline): SEHNR, FQNEAQ (reference sequence). This CDR3 has 14 residues. Trimming pared 0 bases from V and 1 base from J, leaving 6 bases between. The CDR3 DNA reads TGTGCCAGCAGCTTAGCCGCAGAGAACACTGAAGCTTTCTTT. This translates into CASSLAAENTEAFF.

V gene TRBV7-9 combines with J gene TRBJ2-7; the D gene could be TRBD1 or TRBD2 (6 bases each). The CDR3 spans 19 residues. Deletions cut 2 bases from V and 6 bases from J, with 29 bases between. Germline-derived CDR1 and CDR2 are SEHNR and FQNEAQ (reference sequence). The CDR3 sequence: CASSLTYGGRTDTKGEQYF. In nucleotides, the CDR3 is TGTGCCAGCAGCTTAACTTATGGGGGGAGGACAGATACGAAGGGCGAGCAGTACTTC. Variable domain in full (rest from reference TRBV7-9 and TRBJ2-7): DTGVSQNPRHKITKRGQNVTFRCDPISEHNRLYWYRQTLGQGPEFLTYFQNEAQLEKSRLLSDRFSAERPKGSFSTLEIQRTEQGDSAMYLCASSLTYGGRTDTKGEQYFGPGTRLTVT.

The chain recombines TRBV7-2 with TRBJ2-7; 10 bases are a match to TRBD1. Germline values: CDR1 SGHTA, CDR2 FQGNSA. The CDR3 loop spans 16 amino acids. Losses at the gene ends were 0 bases for V and 2 bases for J; bases not matched to a gene: 4. CDR3 sequence (DNA): TGTGCCAGCAGCTTAGCATCGGACAGGGGGACCTACGAGCAGTACTTC. This sequence encodes CASSLASDRGTYEQYF.

This chain joins TRBV6-1 and TRBJ2-1, with 10 bases that match TRBD2. With V trimmed by 6 bases and J by 7 bases, 9 bases remained unmatched. The CDR3 contains 15 residues. The V gene's germline CDR1 is MNHNS and CDR2 SASEGT. The CDR3 spells CASRLLAGYMNEQFF. Written as DNA, the CDR3 is TGTGCCAGCAGACTACTAGCGGGATATATGAATGAGCAGTTCTTC.

The V call is TRBV7-3, the J call TRBJ2-3; possible D gene TRBD2, 6 bases. CDR1 SGHTA and CDR2 FQGTGA come from the germline V gene. The CDR3 runs to 15 residues. The germline V and J ends were trimmed by 5 bases and 0 bases, with 12 bases remaining between them. As DNA, the CDR3 is TGTGCCAGCAGCCCAGTCGGGAGTAGCACAGATACGCAGTATTTT. This sequence encodes CASSPVGSSTDTQYF. The full variable domain, its missing parts supplied by reference TRBV7-3 and TRBJ2-3, is GAGVSQTPSNKVTEKGKYVELRCDPISGHTALYWYRQSLGQGPEFLIYFQGTGAADDSGLPNDRFFAVRPEGSVSTLKIQRTERGDSAVYLCASSPVGSSTDTQYFGPGTRLTVL.

The chain employs TRBV6-6 and TRBJ2-4; a possible D gene is TRBD2 (6 bases). CDR1 MNHNY and CDR2 SVGAGI come from the germline V gene (reference sequence). The CDR3 length is 16 residues. Trimming took off 7 bases at V and 0 bases at J, with 16 bases between the two ends. The CDR3 DNA sequence: TGTGCCAGCACTTTCGGCGGGAACGTAGCCAAAAACATTCAGTACTTC. Its translation: CASTFGGNVAKNIQYF.

The chain combines TRBV19 with TRBJ2-5, with D maybe TRBD1 (5 bases). CDR3 length equals 12 residues. V dropped 7 bases and J dropped 0 bases, with 6 bases sitting between them. The V gene's germline CDR1 is LNHDA and CDR2 SQIVND (reference sequence). The CDR3 region is CASKGYQETQYF. The CDR3 nucleotides read TGTGCCAGTAAGGGGTACCAAGAGACCCAGTACTTC.

The table lists this clone with a count of one. This chain uses TRBV19 with TRBJ1-1; no firm D call. The CDR3 is 13 residues long. V lost 5 bases to trimming and J lost 3 bases, with 10 bases between them. Germline loops: CDR1 LNHDA, CDR2 SQIVND (reference sequence). CDR3 in amino acids: CASSPGLYTEAFF. The CDR3, as DNA: TGTGCCAGTAGTCCCGGGCTATACACTGAAGCTTTCTTT.

The chain links TRBV25-1 to TRBJ2-3; 7 bases line up with TRBD1. The V gene end was trimmed by 7 bases and the J gene end by 4 bases; junction bases not matched to a gene: 5. Germline CDR1 is MGHDK and CDR2 is SYGVNS. The CDR3 is made up of 13 amino acids. The CDR3 nucleotides are TGTGCCAGCACCCGACAGGGAGCAGATACGCAGTATTTT. Protein: CASTRQGADTQYF.

The J gene is TRBJ2-7, the V gene TRBV28, with 7 bases lining up with TRBD2. The germline V gene encodes CDR1 MDHEN and CDR2 SYDVKM. With V trimmed by 2 bases and J by 4 bases, 2 bases remained unmatched. The CDR3 totals 13 residues. The CDR3 DNA reads as TGTGCCAGCAGTTTAAGCGGGGATTACGAGCAGTACTTC. This encodes CASSLSGDYEQYF.

The rearrangement joins TRBV5-6 to TRBJ2-3, with D perhaps matching TRBD2 (5 bases). The CDR3 is made up of 17 amino acids. Germline V gene data show CDR1 as SGHDT and CDR2 as YYEEEE. Trimming shortened V by 1 base and J by 4 bases, and 19 bases separated the two germline ends. The CDR3 nucleotides read TGTGCCAGCAGCTTGTCTGTTAGGGTCCTAGCCGCAGATACGCAGTATTTT. Translating gives CASSLSVRVLAADTQYF.

The chain combines TRBV5-4 with TRBJ2-1, with D unclear. V was pared by 4 bases and J by 10 bases, with 9 bases between. This CDR3 is built from 11 residues. In germline, CDR1 is SGHNT, CDR2 YYREEE (reference sequence). CDR3 nucleotides: TGTGCCAGCAGCAACACAGACGAGCAGTTCTTC. The encoded protein is CASSNTDEQFF.

The chain links TRBV18 to TRBJ2-7, with TRBD1 matching 7 bases. V lost 3 bases and J lost 6; bases outside the gene matches: 8. Germline V gene lookup returns CDR1 KGHSH and CDR2 LQKENI. The CDR3 is made up of 14 amino acids. CDR3: CASSPTGRISEQYF. In nucleotides, the CDR3 is TGTGCCAGCTCACCGACAGGGCGGATAAGCGAGCAGTACTTC.

The gene calls are TRBV9 and TRBJ2-3, with 7 bases fitting TRBD1. With V trimmed by 4 bases and J by 2 bases, 7 bases remained unmatched. The CDR3 has 15 amino acids. Germline CDR1 reads SGDLS; CDR2 reads YYNGEE. DNA of the CDR3: TGTGCCAGCAGCCCCAGACAGGGCGCCACAGATACGCAGTATTTT. Its protein product is CASSPRQGATDTQYF.

The J gene is TRBJ1-2, the V gene TRBV30; TRBD1 is a possible D gene (5 bases). The CDR3 is made up of 11 amino acids. The germline V and J ends were trimmed by 4 bases and 6 bases, with 9 bases remaining between them. CDR1 and CDR2 (germline): GTSNPN, SVGIG (reference sequence). The CDR3 here is CAWTGGNGYTF. In DNA form, the CDR3 reads TGTGCCTGGACTGGGGGAAATGGCTACACCTTC.

The chain recombines TRBV29-1 with TRBJ1-3; D remains unclear. The length of the CDR3 is 13 residues. CDR1 SQVTM and CDR2 ANQGSEA come from the germline V gene. V lost 4 bases and J 1 base, leaving 8 bases between the germline ends. The CDR3 spells CSVAFGSGNTIYF. The DNA of the CDR3 is TGCAGCGTTGCATTTGGATCTGGAAACACCATATATTTT.

This sequence joins TRBV10-3 and TRBJ2-6; the D gene could be TRBD1 or TRBD2 (5 bases each). The CDR3 is 15 amino acids. Germline V lookup: CDR1 ENHRY, CDR2 SYGVKD. V gave up 4 bases and J gave up 2 bases, with 9 bases separating them. In DNA form, the CDR3 reads TGTGCCATCAGTGCCCAGGGACCTGGGGCCAACGTCCTGACTTTC. It is translated as CAISAQGPGANVLTF.

This clone was detected once. The V call is TRBV5-6, the J call TRBJ2-7, with D possibly called TRBD1 or TRBD2 (5 bases each). Trimming took off 3 bases at V and 4 bases at J, with 20 bases between the two ends. The length of the CDR3 is 16 residues. Per the germline V gene, CDR1 is SGHDT and CDR2 is YYEEEE. In nucleotides, the CDR3 is TGTGCCAGCAGCTCGTGGCGTCGGCAGGGAGTATACGAGCAGTACTTC. Protein sequence: CASSSWRRQGVYEQYF.

The chain carries TRBV6-5 and TRBJ1-4; D uncertain. Trimming pared 0 bases from V and 1 base from J, leaving 9 bases between. The CDR3 covers 16 residues. Per germline, CDR1 MNHEY and CDR2 SVGAGI. The CDR3 DNA follows: TGTGCCAGCAGTTACTCGGGTATAAAAACTAATGAAAAACTGTTTTTT. This encodes CASSYSGIKTNEKLFF.

The rearrangement links TRBV6-5 to TRBJ1-2; tentatively, D is TRBD1 (6 bases). Per the germline V gene, CDR1 is MNHEY and CDR2 is SVGAGI. The CDR3 has 14 amino acids. V lost 4 bases and J lost 1, with 10 bases in between. The CDR3 protein is CASSSRGINYGYTF. CDR3 DNA sequence: TGTGCCAGCAGTTCCAGGGGTATTAACTATGGCTACACCTTC.

This clone was detected only once. V usage is TRBV5-1 and J usage is TRBJ2-5, with 7 positions matching TRBD1. Germline V gives CDR1 SGHRS, CDR2 YFSETQ. Trimming at V came to 1 base and at J to 5 bases, leaving 5 bases not matched to a gene. CDR3 length equals 14 residues. For the CDR3, the DNA is TGCGCCAGCAGCTTGTTCACAGGGGTTGAGACCCAGTACTTC. Amino acids: CASSLFTGVETQYF.

J is TRBJ2-3 and V is TRBV11-2; D unresolved. The CDR3 contains 15 residues. CDR1 SGHAT and CDR2 FQNNGV come from the germline V gene. Trimming shortened V by 1 base and J by 2 bases, and 10 bases separated the two germline ends. The CDR3 spells CASSLVLGVTDTQYF. For the CDR3, the DNA is TGTGCCAGCAGCTTAGTTCTCGGAGTCACAGATACGCAGTATTTT. Complete variable domain (other parts from reference TRBV11-2 and TRBJ2-3): EAGVAQSPRYKIIEKRQSVAFWCNPISGHATLYWYQQILGQGPKLLIQFQNNGVVDDSQLPKDRFSAERLKGVDSTLKIQPAKLEDSAVYLCASSLVLGVTDTQYFGPGTRLTVL.

CDR3 in amino acids: CASSAGGPDTQYF. CDR3 in DNA: TGTGCCAGCAGTGCGGGAGGCCCAGATACGCAGTATTTT. This chain connects TRBV6-1 to TRBJ2-3; 7 bases match TRBD2. Germline lookup yields CDR1 MNHNS and CDR2 SASEGT. The CDR3 is made up of 13 amino acids. V gave up 4 bases and J gave up 4 bases; unmatched junction bases: 2.

The rearrangement joins TRBV25-1 to TRBJ2-2, with TRBD1 identical over 9 bases. The V and J ends lost 3 bases and 6 bases, in that order; junction bases with no gene match: 8. CDR1 and CDR2 (germline): MGHDK, SYGVNS. The CDR3 contains 16 residues. The CDR3, as DNA: TGTGCCAGCAGTGAGACACCGGGACAGGGATCCGGGGAGCTGTTTTTT. Amino acids: CASSETPGQGSGELFF.

The count of this clone is one. J is TRBJ2-1 and V is TRBV28; tentatively, D is TRBD2 (5 bases). The ends were cut back, 7 bases at V and 2 bases at J, with 15 bases in the middle. CDR1 is MDHEN and CDR2 is SYDVKM in the germline V gene. The CDR3 spans 15 residues. CDR3 coding DNA: TGTGCCAGCATCCCGGGAAGCGGTACCTACAATGAGCAGTTCTTC. Its protein product is CASIPGSGTYNEQFF.

The chain couples TRBV28 to TRBJ1-2; no reliable D call. With 4 bases removed from V and 4 bases from J, the gap between germline ends came to 7 bases. Germline CDR1 is MDHEN and CDR2 is SYDVKM. This CDR3 comprises 12 residues. The CDR3 coding sequence is TGTGCCAGCAGTTCGGCAGGCTATGGCTACACCTTC. This encodes CASSSAGYGYTF.

This clone was observed a handful of times. Within the sample, other DNA sequences also encode this same CDR3. The chain employs TRBV7-9 and TRBJ2-5; no clear D gene. The CDR3 loop spans 11 amino acids. V lost 3 bases, J lost 1 base, and 0 bases lay in between. The V gene's germline CDR1 is SEHNR and CDR2 FQNEAQ (reference sequence). The CDR3 DNA reads TGTGCCAGCAGCTTCCAAGAGACCCAGTACTTC. Protein product: CASSFQETQYF.